This T cell receptor (beta chain) is drawn from a study of regulatory T cells in long-lasting Graves disease. Study context: Patients with new Graves' disease had used antithyroid drugs below 3 months. Findings and caveats of the study: Those with persistent disease had in common more public clonotypes (approximately 2,500) than new patients (approximately 970).

Germline-derived CDR1 and CDR2 are ENHRY and SYGVKD. CDR3 length equals 14 residues. Trimming removed 2 bases from V and 2 bases from J, with 10 bases in between. Described time point: newly diagnosed GD, antithyroid drugs for less than 3 months. Researchers made the TCR library from RNA that was extracted from PBMCs. The peripheral blood volume drawn was 7.5 to 10 milliliters, and it was collected into EDTA tubes. CDR3 regions were amplified by Arm-PCR using iRepertoire HTBI primers to build TCR beta libraries. TCRdb reprocessed the multiplex PCR reads via MiXCR and lists one record per CDR3 protein. The sample lists more than 300,000 distinct CDR3 sequences; less than 20% were seen once. This clonotype is a singleton in its sample. Its antigen is as yet unknown.

Source: peripheral blood mononuclear cells (PBMCs), taken at new diagnosis, from a patient treated with antithyroid drugs. J is TRBJ2-7 and V is TRBV10-3; possible D gene TRBD1, 5 bases. The receptor was derived from a female donor with Graves disease. The CDR3 DNA sequence: TGTGCCATCAGTGAGGGAGACAGAGCCTACGAGCAGTACTTC. Protein: CAISEGDRAYEQYF.